The 17 T cell receptor beta chains reported below all come from one sample, sequenced in a study of OX40 agonist ivuxolimab in advanced cancers. The protocol was immunoSEQ multiplex PCR, while the TCRdb copy is restricted to in-frame clones and leaves out a portion. The data contain about 62,000 clones, over 80% of them singletons. Sequences were derived from CD4+ or CD8+ T cells sorted from blood, sampled in a trial of the OX40 agonist ivuxolimab. These receptors originate from an adult with an advanced solid tumor such as melanoma, head and neck, liver or kidney cancer.

This chain uses TRBV6-1 with TRBJ1-1; 8 nucleotides match TRBD1. CDR3 length equals 13 residues. J lost 8 bases, V lost 5 bases, and 7 bases had no gene match. The germline gives CDR1 MNHNS, CDR2 SASEGT. In DNA, the CDR3 is TGTGCCAGCAGTCCCGGACAGGGAATCGAAGCTTTCTTT. It is translated as CASSPGQGIEAFF.

This clone has only a few counts. This chain uses TRBV30 with TRBJ2-7; 8 bases agree with TRBD1. Losses at the gene ends were 1 base for V and 0 bases for J; bases not matched to a gene: 5. Per the germline V gene, CDR1 is GTSNPN and CDR2 is SVGIG (reference sequence). CDR3 length: 15 residues. The CDR3 bases are TGTGCCTGGAGTGATGGGACAGGAATCTCCTACGAGCAGTACTTC. Amino acids: CAWSDGTGISYEQYF.

This rearrangement joins TRBV11-3 to TRBJ2-7; tentative D call: TRBD1 (6 bases). CDR1 and CDR2 (germline): SGHNT, YENEEA. The V end was cut by 4 bases, the J end by 4 bases, with 17 bases between. The CDR3 sequence is 15 residues long. Written as DNA, the CDR3 is TGTGCCAGCAGCTCCCTAGGGCAGGGGAATTACGAGCAGTACTTC. Its protein product is CASSSLGQGNYEQYF.

This sequence joins TRBV7-9 and TRBJ2-7; 9 nucleotides align to TRBD1. J lost 6 bases, V lost 3 bases, and 6 bases had no gene match. The germline CDR1 and CDR2 sequences are SEHNR and FQNEAQ (reference sequence). This CDR3 has 14 residues. CDR3 region: CASSFGTGTFEQYF. The CDR3 region has the DNA TGTGCCAGCAGCTTCGGGACAGGGACCTTCGAGCAGTACTTC.

The rearrangement uses TRBV11-2 and TRBJ2-7; D unresolved. The V gene's germline CDR1 is SGHAT and CDR2 FQNNGV. This CDR3 region has 13 residues. Trimming left V 1 base short and J 0 bases short, with 4 bases between. This chain's CDR3 is CASSLAISYEQYF. CDR3 DNA: TGTGCCAGCAGCTTAGCGATCTCCTACGAGCAGTACTTC.

The rearrangement uses TRBV28 and TRBJ2-5; D is perhaps TRBD1 (6 bases). This CDR3 has 12 residues. Germline lookup yields CDR1 MDHEN and CDR2 SYDVKM. Trimming removed 7 bases from V and 5 bases from J, with 11 bases in between. The CDR3 nucleotides are TGTGCCAGCACTTCCCAGGGGGAGACCCAGTACTTC. Its protein product is CASTSQGETQYF.

The chain employs TRBV27 and TRBJ1-2; a possible D gene is TRBD1 (5 bases). The germline gives CDR1 MNHEY, CDR2 SMNVEV (reference sequence). Trimming left V 5 bases short and J 4 bases short, with 17 bases between. The CDR3 consists of 15 residues. The CDR3 sequence: CASSPAETVFYGYTF. CDR3 DNA sequence: TGTGCCAGCAGTCCTGCCGAGACAGTGTTCTATGGCTACACCTTC.

This clone has only one observation. The chain has TRBV6-1 and TRBJ2-7, with TRBD2 matching 12 bases. V gave up 4 bases and J gave up 6 bases; unmatched junction bases: 16. This CDR3 has 18 amino acids. Germline CDR1 and CDR2: MNHNS and SASEGT. As DNA, the CDR3 is TGTGCCAGCAGTGGAGAGGGGCGACTAGCGGGAGAGAGAGGCGAGCAGTACTTC. This translates into CASSGEGRLAGERGEQYF.

This clone occurred a few times. The CDR3 DNA reads as TGTGCCAGCAGTGAAGCGGGCGGGAGTAGCGACGAGCAGTACTTC. As protein: CASSEAGGSSDEQYF. The genes are TRBV6-1 and TRBJ2-7, with TRBD2 matching 7 bases. The CDR3 is 15 residues long. The junction had 7 bases not matched to a gene; V was cut back by 0 bases and J by 5 bases. CDR1 is MNHNS and CDR2 is SASEGT in the germline V gene.

This clone appeared a single time. The chain has TRBV10-3 and TRBJ1-1, with 7 bases that match TRBD1. This CDR3 is built from 14 residues. The germline gives CDR1 ENHRY, CDR2 SYGVKD. V trimming: 8 bases; J trimming: 9 bases; junction bases outside the gene matches: 15. The CDR3 here is CAIRSGGGDRKAFF. The CDR3 bases are TGTGCCATCCGTTCAGGGGGGGGCGACCGTAAAGCTTTCTTT.

The V call is TRBV10-3, the J call TRBJ2-5; tentatively, D is TRBD1 or TRBD2 (5 bases each). CDR3 length: 14 amino acids. The germline V gene has CDR1 ENHRY and CDR2 SYGVKD. V was pared by 8 bases and J by 2 bases, with 15 bases between. CDR3 residues: CAIGRDLDQETQYF. The CDR3 coding sequence is TGTGCCATCGGCCGGGACCTTGATCAAGAGACCCAGTACTTC.

The chain couples TRBV7-9 to TRBJ2-7; D perhaps matches TRBD1 (7 bases). CDR1 is SEHNR, CDR2 FQNEAQ, per germline (reference sequence). The CDR3 loop spans 16 amino acids. V lost 4 bases to trimming and J lost 0 bases, with 16 bases between them. The CDR3, as DNA: TGTGCCAGCAGCTCCACTGCGGGACAGAGCTCCTACGAGCAGTACTTC. Translated, it gives CASSSTAGQSSYEQYF.

The chain recombines TRBV6-6 with TRBJ2-7, with TRBD2 matching over 7 bases. CDR3 length equals 15 residues. V lost 2 bases and J lost 0; bases outside the gene matches: 4. The germline V gene has CDR1 MNHNY and CDR2 SVGAGI (reference sequence). The CDR3 DNA reads TGTGCCAGCAGTTACGGACTAGAGAGCTCCTACGAGCAGTACTTC. This codes for CASSYGLESSYEQYF.

This clone was counted between two and nine times. The chain uses TRBV7-2 and TRBJ1-5; D call uncertain. V lost 4 bases to trimming and J lost 7 bases, with 11 bases between them. CDR3 length: 13 residues. The V gene's germline CDR1 is SGHTA and CDR2 FQGNSA. The CDR3 coding sequence is TGTGCCAGCAGCTCTCGAAGTCACCAGCCCCAGCATTTT. This sequence encodes CASSSRSHQPQHF.

This clone is a singleton in its sample. This rearrangement joins TRBV5-6 to TRBJ2-1; D tentatively reads TRBD1 or TRBD2 (6 bases each). The CDR3 covers 14 residues. Germline V CDR1 and CDR2: SGHDT, YYEEEE. V gave up 0 bases and J gave up 7 bases, with 11 bases separating them. The CDR3 loop is CASSLVGGRNEQFF. The CDR3 nucleotides read TGTGCCAGCAGCTTGGTAGGGGGGAGGAATGAGCAGTTCTTC.

The CDR3 reads CASSFRDRAPYEQYF. The CDR3 nucleotides are TGTGCCAGCAGCTTCCGGGACAGGGCCCCCTACGAGCAGTACTTC. The chain carries TRBV11-2 and TRBJ2-7; 9 bases are shared with TRBD1. Germline V gives CDR1 SGHAT, CDR2 FQNNGV. J was trimmed by 2 bases and V by 3 bases; bases with no gene match: 5. This CDR3 is 15 amino acids long.

A few counts support this clone. The CDR3 region has the DNA TGTGCCAGCAGTTTACTCTCGGACGGGACAACTAATGAAAAACTGTTTTTT. This encodes CASSLLSDGTTNEKLFF. The gene calls are TRBV27 and TRBJ1-4, with D unresolved. This CDR3 comprises 17 residues. The germline V gene has CDR1 MNHEY and CDR2 SMNVEV (reference sequence). Trimming shortened V by 2 bases and J by 0 bases, and 13 bases separated the two germline ends.